This T cell receptor beta chain was recovered during a study of tumor-infiltrating lymphocytes in oesophageal squamous cell carcinoma. TCRdb re-called the PCR reads through MiXCR, storing one row per CDR3 protein. The data contain roughly 21,000 distinct CDR3 sequences, approximately 40% of them singletons. This TCR was recovered from a male donor with esophageal squamous cell carcinoma. Sequencing was performed on esophageal tumor tissue.

The CDR3 protein is CASSSGTGGELFF. The CDR3 coding sequence is TGTGCCAGCAGCTCCGGTACAGGCGGGGAGCTGTTTTTT. The J gene is TRBJ2-2, the V gene TRBV7-3; perhaps TRBD1 as D (5 bases). Looked up from germline, CDR1 is SGHTA and CDR2 is FQGTGA. The V gene lost 4 bases and the J gene lost 7 bases, with 10 bases spanning the gap. The CDR3 covers 13 residues.